These 3 T cell receptor beta chains share one sample of origin, sequenced in a study of tumor-infiltrating lymphocytes in localized non-small cell lung cancer. Produced via immunoSEQ multiplex PCR; TCRdb's table is partial and in-frame only. The data contain 12,000 or so clones, around 79% of them singletons. The specimen was lung tumor tissue. The origin of the receptors is a human donor with non-small cell lung cancer.

The CDR3 nucleotides read TGCGCCAGCAGCCAAGATCCGGGGGGATCCTACGAGCAGTACTTC. Translated, it gives CASSQDPGGSYEQYF. The chain couples TRBV4-1 to TRBJ2-7, with TRBD2 matching over 7 bases. V lost 0 bases, J lost 1 base, and 3 bases stayed unmatched. Germline values: CDR1 MGHRA, CDR2 YSYEKL. The CDR3 consists of 15 residues.

This sequence joins TRBV30 and TRBJ1-1; D gene ambiguous. With 3 bases removed from V and 4 bases from J, the gap between germline ends came to 12 bases. Looked up from germline, CDR1 is GTSNPN and CDR2 is SVGIG (reference sequence). This CDR3 is 13 amino acids long. CDR3 residues: CAWRLLPSTEAFF. CDR3 nucleotide sequence: TGTGCCTGGAGACTACTCCCGAGCACTGAAGCTTTCTTT. Full variable domain (outside the CDR3, taken from reference TRBV30 and TRBJ1-1): SQTIHQWPATLVQPVGSPLSLECTVEGTSNPNLYWYRQAAGRGLQLLFYSVGIGQISSEVPQNLSASRPQDRQFILSSKKLLLSDSGFYLCAWRLLPSTEAFFGQGTRLTVV.

The rearrangement joins TRBV4-3 to TRBJ2-1, with D unresolved. In germline, CDR1 is LGHNA, CDR2 YSLEER. This CDR3 contains 14 residues. V lost 1 base and J lost 12, with 16 bases in between. The CDR3 DNA reads TGCGCCAGCAGCCAAGGCCGAACTGGCCTATCGCAGTTCTTC. This translates into CASSQGRTGLSQFF.